A selection of T cell receptor beta chains follows, all from one sample in a study of cytomegalovirus exposure and HLA in healthy donors. The data were produced by immunoSEQ multiplex PCR, yet TCRdb's version contains in-frame clones alone and is incomplete. The sample lists roughly 120,000 clones, approximately 8.8% occurring once. The sequencing sample was made of PBMCs. The receptors were sampled from a man in his forties or fifties in good health and CMV-seronegative. Each CDR3 is given with its conserved first and last residue. The D gene is left open where the match is weak. Not all rows give a size; the values are once, few, many and, for expanded clones, a class.

TRBJ1-2 | TRBV4-3 | few | - | CASSQQTRDVYGYTF | TGCGCCAGCAGCCAACAAACCCGGGATGTATATGGCTACACCTTC
TRBJ2-7 | TRBV10-1 | few | TRBD2 | CASSETSGVPYEQYF | TGCGCCAGCAGTGAAACTAGCGGGGTCCCCTACGAGCAGTACTTC
TRBJ2-7 | TRBV4-1 | few | - | CASSQVTTEWPYEQYF | TGCGCCAGCAGCCAAGTTACCACGGAGTGGCCCTACGAGCAGTACTTC
TRBJ2-4 | TRBV11-2 | few | - | CASSQVGGGKNIQYF | TGTGCCAGCAGCCAAGTAGGGGGGGGGAAAAACATTCAGTACTTC
TRBJ1-1 | TRBV30 | few | - | CAWSSRDFWGTEAFF | TGTGCCTGGAGTTCTCGGGACTTCTGGGGCACTGAAGCTTTCTTT
TRBJ2-5 | TRBV19 | - | TRBD1 | CAVEDREETQYF | TGTGCCGTAGAGGACAGGGAAGAGACCCAGTACTTC
TRBJ1-2 | TRBV10-1 | few | TRBD1 | CANSQGANGYTF | TGCGCCAATTCACAGGGGGCCAATGGCTACACCTTC
TRBJ2-7 | TRBV21-1 | - | - | CASSKRGSGGQSSYEQYF | TGTGCCAGCAGCAAAAGAGGTAGCGGGGGGCAGAGCTCCTACGAGCAGTACTTC
TRBJ2-7 | TRBV6-6 | - | TRBD1 | CASSDTTGVSYEQYF | TGTGCCAGCAGTGACACGACAGGGGTCTCCTACGAGCAGTACTTC
TRBJ2-7 | TRBV13 | - | TRBD1 | CASSLGGTGFEQYF | TGTGCCAGCAGCTTAGGCGGGACAGGGTTCGAGCAGTACTTC
TRBJ2-5 | TRBV4-1 | few | - | CASSHGPGSETQYF | TGCGCCAGCAGCCACGGTCCAGGGTCGGAGACCCAGTACTTC
TRBJ2-7 | TRBV5-6 | few | - | CASSLGDTHEKYF | TGTGCCAGCAGCTTAGGGGACACACACGAGAAGTACTTT
TRBJ1-2 | TRBV1 | few | - | CTSSQPRDRYGYTF | TGCACCAGCAGCCAACCCCGGGACAGGTATGGCTACACCTTC
TRBJ1-3 | TRBV25-1 | few | - | CASSANTGRSGNTIYF | TGTGCCAGCAGTGCGAACACAGGGCGCTCTGGAAACACCATATATTTT
TRBJ2-7 | TRBV7-7 | few | TRBD2 | CASSSTVGAGRTYEQYF | TGTGCCAGCAGCTCCACAGTTGGAGCGGGGCGCACCTACGAGCAGTACTTC
TRBJ2-3 | TRBV19 | - | - | CASSGRGARTTQYF | TGTGCCAGTAGTGGACGGGGGGCCAGGACTACGCAGTATTTT
TRBJ2-7 | TRBV9 | - | TRBD1 | CASSVSGTGVSEQYF | TGTGCCAGCAGCGTCTCTGGGACAGGGGTATCCGAGCAGTACTTC
TRBJ2-3 | TRBV6-1 | - | - | CASRMADTTDTQYF | TGTGCCAGCAGGATGGCTGACACCACAGATACGCAGTATTTT
TRBJ1-2 | TRBV7-2 | few | - | CASSPGQTVYGYTF | TGTGCCAGCAGCCCCGGACAGACTGTCTATGGCTACACCTTC
TRBJ1-2 | TRBV7-9 | few | TRBD1 | CASSSRDRAYGYTF | TGTGCCAGCAGTTCCCGGGACAGGGCCTATGGCTACACCTTC
TRBJ2-2 | TRBV11-3 | few | TRBD2 | CASRGVGELFF | TGTGCCAGCCGGGGGGTCGGGGAGCTGTTTTTT
TRBJ2-1 | TRBV6-5 | - | TRBD2 | CASTLAGGPNNEQFF | TGTGCCAGCACCTTAGCGGGGGGGCCTAACAATGAGCAGTTCTTC
TRBJ1-1 | TRBV5-1 | few | TRBD1 | CASSFGQGATEAFF | TGCGCCAGCAGCTTCGGACAGGGGGCAACTGAAGCTTTCTTT
TRBJ1-1 | TRBV7-3 | few | - | CASSLTGRVVIHRGSAEAFF | TGTGCCAGCAGCTTAACGGGGCGGGTTGTAATCCATAGGGGGTCCGCTGAAGCTTTCTTT
TRBJ2-1 | TRBV29-1 | - | TRBD2 | CSVEVFGGGLTMKQFF | TGCAGCGTTGAAGTCTTCGGGGGGGGACTTACAATGAAGCAGTTCTTC
TRBJ2-7 | TRBV2 | - | - | CASSDRQGRDEQYF | TGTGCCAGCAGTGACCGACAGGGGAGGGACGAGCAGTACTTC
TRBJ2-3 | TRBV5-1 | - | TRBD2 | CASSYERGDTDTQYF | TGCGCCAGCAGCTACGAGCGGGGGGACACAGATACGCAGTATTTT
TRBJ1-4 | TRBV11-2 | - | - | CASSFLGSTNEKLFF | TGTGCCAGCAGCTTCCTAGGTTCAACTAATGAAAAACTGTTTTTT
TRBJ2-2 | TRBV7-2 | - | - | CASSAMPGELFF | TGTGCCAGCAGCGCGATGCCCGGGGAGCTGTTTTTT
TRBJ2-3 | TRBV11-2 | few | - | CASSLSLLAGADTQYF | TGTGCCAGCAGCTTAAGTTTACTAGCCGGGGCAGATACGCAGTATTTT
TRBJ1-2 | TRBV10-2 | few | TRBD1 | CATRGTGDANYGYTF | TGCGCCACACGAGGGACAGGGGACGCAAACTATGGCTACACCTTC
TRBJ2-1 | TRBV13 | - | TRBD1 | CASSPGTANNEQFF | TGTGCCAGCAGCCCCGGGACAGCCAACAATGAGCAGTTCTTC
TRBJ1-5 | TRBV5-6 | few | TRBD1 | CASSIQGGNQPQHF | TGTGCCAGCAGTATACAGGGGGGCAATCAGCCCCAGCATTTT
TRBJ2-7 | TRBV10-3 | few | TRBD1 | CAISESDRVPYEQYF | TGTGCCATCAGCGAATCGGACAGGGTCCCCTACGAGCAGTACTTC
TRBJ2-3 | TRBV7-2 | - | TRBD2 | CASTIAGGRTDTQYF | TGTGCCAGCACCATAGCGGGGGGGAGGACAGATACGCAGTATTTT
TRBJ1-5 | TRBV4-2 | - | - | CASSQGPEGNQPQHF | TGTGCCAGCAGCCAAGGTCCGGAGGGAAATCAGCCCCAGCATTTT
TRBJ2-1 | TRBV7-6 | - | - | CASSEYPAGLPNNEQFF | TGTGCCAGCAGCGAATATCCGGCGGGGCTACCTAACAATGAGCAGTTCTTC
TRBJ1-6 | TRBV2 | few | TRBD1 | CASSGTGSSYNSPLHF | TGTGCCAGCAGTGGGACAGGGAGCTCCTATAATTCACCCCTCCACTTT
TRBJ1-1 | TRBV30 | few | - | CAWSVTGSAEAFF | TGTGCCTGGAGCGTAACAGGGTCGGCTGAAGCTTTCTTT
TRBJ1-2 | TRBV15 | few | - | CATSRDLPRSPHGYTF | TGTGCCACCAGCAGAGATCTCCCTCGCAGTCCCCATGGCTACACCTTC
TRBJ2-1 | TRBV11-2 | - | TRBD1 | CASSPQGPEQFF | TGTGCCAGCAGCCCACAGGGGCCGGAGCAGTTCTTC
TRBJ2-1 | TRBV7-6 | few | TRBD1 | CASSLGGTGPNEQFF | TGTGCCAGCAGCTTAGGAGGGACAGGACCTAATGAGCAGTTCTTC
TRBJ2-3 | TRBV19 | - | - | CASSQYPDGADTQYF | TGTGCCAGTAGCCAATACCCCGACGGGGCAGATACGCAGTATTTT
TRBJ1-1 | TRBV19 | few | - | CASSRSPNTEAFF | TGTGCCAGTAGCCGGTCTCCAAACACTGAAGCTTTCTTT
TRBJ1-2 | TRBV10-3 | - | TRBD1 | CAISERDRDSNYGYTF | TGTGCCATCAGTGAAAGGGACAGGGACTCTAACTATGGCTACACCTTC
TRBJ1-2 | TRBV27 | few | TRBD1 | CASSPGGGYTF | TGTGCCAGCAGTCCAGGGGGAGGCTACACCTTC
TRBJ1-2 | TRBV14 | few | - | CASSQVRGTGGYTF | TGTGCCAGCAGCCAAGTCCGGGGTACGGGAGGCTACACCTTC
TRBJ2-3 | TRBV10-1 | - | TRBD2 | CASSASGGAKDTQYF | TGCGCCAGCAGCGCTAGCGGGGGGGCCAAAGATACGCAGTATTTT
TRBJ2-1 | TRBV7-9 | once | TRBD1 | CASSKDRGLHYNEQFF | TGTGCCAGCAGCAAGGACAGGGGGCTCCATTACAATGAGCAGTTCTTC
TRBJ1-4 | TRBV29-1 | - | TRBD1 | CSARTGEEKLFF | TGCAGCGCCCGGACAGGGGAAGAAAAACTGTTTTTT
TRBJ1-5 | TRBV5-6 | - | - | CASSRLREQPQHF | TGTGCCAGCAGCCGTCTCAGGGAACAGCCCCAGCATTTT
TRBJ1-1 | TRBV6-5 | - | - | CASRVTSGVAFF | TGTGCCAGCAGGGTTACTTCAGGGGTAGCTTTCTTT
TRBJ2-7 | TRBV27 | few | - | CASSLSAQAEQYF | TGTGCCAGCAGTTTAAGTGCCCAAGCCGAGCAGTACTTC
TRBJ2-1 | TRBV28 | - | TRBD2 | CASTPAGSAYNEQFF | TGTGCCAGCACTCCAGCGGGGTCTGCCTACAATGAGCAGTTCTTC
TRBJ1-2 | TRBV11-2 | - | TRBD1 | CASSTTGGGWYGYTF | TGTGCCAGCAGCACAACAGGGGGCGGTTGGTATGGCTACACCTTC